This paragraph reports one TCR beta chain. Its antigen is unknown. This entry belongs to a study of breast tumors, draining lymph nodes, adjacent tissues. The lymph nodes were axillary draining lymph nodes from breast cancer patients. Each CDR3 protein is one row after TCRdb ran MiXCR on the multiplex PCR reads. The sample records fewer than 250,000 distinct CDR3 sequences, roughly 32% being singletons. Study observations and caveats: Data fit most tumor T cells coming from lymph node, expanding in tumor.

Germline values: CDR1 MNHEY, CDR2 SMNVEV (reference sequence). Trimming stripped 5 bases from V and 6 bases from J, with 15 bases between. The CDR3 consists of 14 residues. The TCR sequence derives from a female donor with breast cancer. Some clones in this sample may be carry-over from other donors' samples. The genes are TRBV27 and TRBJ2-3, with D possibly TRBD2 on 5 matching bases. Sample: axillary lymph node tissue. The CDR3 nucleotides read TGTGCCAGCAGTCACCTCGCGGGCGAGGATACGCAGTATTTT. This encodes CASSHLAGEDTQYF.